This T cell receptor (beta chain) was profiled in a study of PD-L1 blockade in urothelial cancer. Turning to the study itself: A median blood sample held roughly 150,000 T cells and approximately 80,000 unique TCRs.

Repertoires were generated with immunoSEQ multiplex PCR, while TCRdb's copy carries only in-frame clones and drops some. The repertoire holds about 55,000 clones, with roughly four fifths as singletons. As to time point: pretreatment peripheral blood. Sample: PBMCs, taken around atezolizumab (anti-PD-L1) treatment. The receptor comes from a man between 65 and 85 years old with urothelial cancer.

The CDR3, as DNA: TGTGCCAGCAGCTTTACTAGCGGGGAAGACACAGATACGCAGTATTTT. It yields the protein CASSFTSGEDTDTQYF. The V gene is TRBV7-9, the J gene TRBJ2-3; 10 bases map to TRBD2. CDR1 and CDR2 from the germline V gene are SEHNR and FQNEAQ (reference sequence). Losses at the gene ends were 3 bases for V and 2 bases for J; bases not matched to a gene: 5. The CDR3 runs to 16 residues.